These 23 T cell receptor beta chains were sequenced from one sample in a study of cytomegalovirus exposure and HLA in healthy donors listed by TCRdb under 2017. Libraries came from the immunoSEQ multiplex PCR assay. For the multiplex PCR, a mixture combining 60 forward primers for TCR Vbeta segments and 13 reverse primers for TCR Jbeta segments was used. In TCRdb, the immuneACCESS table is reduced to in-frame sequences with V and J assigned. These tables do not hold every clone; where another copy was compared, an unresolved V gene accounts for under half, and the others remain unexplained. Present in this sample are some 180,000 clones, around three quarters of which were seen just once. 4.4% of the sample belongs to the ten largest clones. The sequenced sample consisted of PBMCs. The receptors shown here come from a woman aged 25 to 39 in good health and CMV-seropositive.

Remarks on this clone: Other DNA sequences of this sample code for an identical CDR3. V and J are TRBV4-3 and TRBJ1-1; possibly TRBD1 for D (6 bases). The germline V and J ends were trimmed by 0 bases and 5 bases, with 7 bases remaining between them. From germline, CDR1 is LGHNA and CDR2 YSLEER. CDR3 size: 13 residues. CDR3 coding DNA: TGCGCCAGCAGCCAAGACAGGGGTACTGAAGCTTTCTTT. Its protein is CASSQDRGTEAFF.

This clone was seen more than once but under ten times. J is TRBJ1-2 and V is TRBV5-6; possible D gene TRBD1, 6 bases. Trimming stripped 4 bases from V and 5 bases from J, with 15 bases between. Per the germline V gene, CDR1 is SGHDT and CDR2 is YYEEEE. The CDR3 runs 14 residues. CDR3 nucleotides: TGTGCCAGCAGCCAGGGGCCAGAGCTTTATGGCTACACCTTC. Translated: CASSQGPELYGYTF. The full variable domain, with the rest looked up from reference TRBV5-6 and TRBJ1-2, is DAGVTQSPTHLIKTRGQQVTLRCSPKSGHDTVSWYQQALGQGPQFIFQYYEEEERQRGNFPDRFSGHQFPNYSSELNVNALLLGDSALYLCASSQGPELYGYTFGSGTRLTVV.

V is TRBV9 and J is TRBJ1-2; D is perhaps TRBD1 (5 bases). Looked up from germline, CDR1 is SGDLS and CDR2 is YYNGEE. Trimming left V 3 bases short and J 5 bases short, with 14 bases between. This CDR3 has 14 residues. The CDR3 nucleotides read TGTGCCAGCAGCGGGGGGAGGAAAACTTATGGCTACACCTTC. It specifies CASSGGRKTYGYTF.

CDR3: CASSLSGGLGVYNEQFF. DNA for the CDR3: TGTGCCAGCAGCTTAAGCGGGGGACTAGGAGTCTACAATGAGCAGTTCTTC. The chain combines TRBV11-3 with TRBJ2-1; 8 nucleotides align to TRBD2. The CDR3 covers 17 residues. Unmatched junction bases numbered 9, after V lost 2 bases and J lost 3 bases. Germline CDR1 is SGHNT and CDR2 is YENEEA.

The V and J genes are TRBV5-8 and TRBJ2-2; the match to TRBD1 covers 8 bases. CDR3 length: 17 residues. Germline-derived CDR1 and CDR2 are SGHTS and YDEGEE. J lost 4 bases, V lost 3 bases, and 11 bases had no gene match. This chain's CDR3 is CASSSTRDRIATGELFF. CDR3 DNA sequence: TGTGCCAGCAGCTCCACCCGGGACAGGATCGCCACCGGGGAGCTGTTTTTT. The full variable domain, completed using reference TRBV5-8 and TRBJ2-2, is EAGVTQSPTHLIKTRGQQATLRCSPISGHTSVYWYQQALGLGLQFLLWYDEGEERNRGNFPPRFSGRQFPNYSSELNVNALELEDSALYLCASSSTRDRIATGELFFGEGSRLTVL.

J is TRBJ1-3 and V is TRBV7-6; no firm D call. Trimming took 1 base from V and 0 from J, leaving 7 bases between them. Germline values: CDR1 SGHVS, CDR2 FNYEAQ. The CDR3 loop spans 15 amino acids. DNA for the CDR3: TGTGCCAGCAGCTTAGAACCAGACTCTGGAAACACCATATATTTT. It encodes CASSLEPDSGNTIYF.

The chain joins TRBV5-1 to TRBJ2-3; D is possibly TRBD2 (5 bases). The CDR3 totals 13 residues. Trimming removed 2 bases at V and 5 bases at J, with 9 bases between. In germline, CDR1 is SGHRS, CDR2 YFSETQ. DNA of the CDR3: TGCGCCAGCAGCTTCGAGGGTGAAGATACGCAGTATTTT. It codes for CASSFEGEDTQYF.

The chain uses TRBV5-1 and TRBJ1-4; maybe TRBD1 (5 bases). V was shortened by 5 bases and J by 7 bases, with 15 bases between the two germline ends. The CDR3 extends over 14 amino acids. CDR1 is SGHRS, CDR2 YFSETQ, per germline. The CDR3: CASSLIQGGEKLFF. CDR3 coding DNA: TGCGCCAGCAGTCTTATCCAGGGAGGTGAAAAACTGTTTTTT.

The genes are TRBV19 and TRBJ1-5; 7 bases match TRBD1. The CDR3 contains 14 residues. Germline CDR1 and CDR2: LNHDA and SQIVND (reference sequence). J gave up 3 bases and V 5 bases, and 4 bases lay outside the gene matches. For the CDR3, the DNA is TGTGCCAGTAGTGGGACAGCCTTCAATCAGCCCCAGCATTTT. Its translation is CASSGTAFNQPQHF.

This chain connects TRBV27 to TRBJ1-2, with 7 bases lining up with TRBD1. CDR1 MNHEY and CDR2 SMNVEV come from the germline V gene (reference sequence). The CDR3 totals 15 residues. V trimming: 0 bases; J trimming: 5 bases; junction bases outside the gene matches: 6. CDR3 in amino acids: CASSLSLGGKYGYTF. CDR3 bases: TGTGCCAGCAGTTTATCATTAGGGGGCAAGTATGGCTACACCTTC.

The chain joins TRBV10-3 to TRBJ2-3, with D perhaps TRBD2 (6 bases). This CDR3 spans 15 amino acids. Trimming removed 0 bases from V and 1 base from J, with 8 bases in between. CDR1 ENHRY and CDR2 SYGVKD come from the germline V gene. CDR3 sequence (DNA): TGTGCCATCAGTGAGTCGTGGGAGGGCACAGATACGCAGTATTTT. Protein product: CAISESWEGTDTQYF.

This clone appeared a few times. This chain joins TRBV5-4 and TRBJ2-5; TRBD1 might be the D (5 bases). Trimming took 2 bases from V and 3 from J, leaving 11 bases between them. The CDR3 is 14 amino acids. The germline V gene has CDR1 SGHNT and CDR2 YYREEE (reference sequence). In DNA, the CDR3 is TGTGCCAGCAGCTTTCTCTCCAGGGAAGAGACCCAGTACTTC. Translation gives CASSFLSREETQYF.

This chain connects TRBV5-1 to TRBJ2-7; possibly TRBD2 for D (6 bases). CDR3 length equals 14 residues. The V end lost 1 base, the J end lost 3 bases, and 11 bases lay between the germline ends. The germline V gene has CDR1 SGHRS and CDR2 YFSETQ. CDR3 bases: TGCGCCAGCAGCTTGTGGGGTAGCGGCTACGAGCAGTACTTC. It specifies CASSLWGSGYEQYF. The complete variable domain, with remaining parts taken from reference TRBV5-1 and TRBJ2-7, reads KAGVTQTPRYLIKTRGQQVTLSCSPISGHRSVSWYQQTPGQGLQFLFEYFSETQRNKGNFPGRFSGRQFSNSRSEMNVSTLELGDSALYLCASSLWGSGYEQYFGPGTRLTVT.

J is TRBJ2-6 and V is TRBV19; D gene unclear. The CDR3 spans 14 residues. Between the trimmed V and J ends, which lost 5 bases and 0 bases, there was a span of 5 bases. The germline CDR1 and CDR2 sequences are LNHDA and SQIVND (reference sequence). The CDR3 DNA reads TGTGCCAGTAGTCCCTTCTCTGGGGCCAACGTCCTGACTTTC. This codes for CASSPFSGANVLTF.

This clone was detected a few times. V and J are TRBV9 and TRBJ1-1; D uncertain. Per the germline V gene, CDR1 is SGDLS and CDR2 is YYNGEE. The CDR3 spans 17 residues. Trimming took 6 bases from V and 0 from J, leaving 21 bases between them. CDR3 loop: CASTATLSRELNTEAFF. As DNA, the CDR3 is TGTGCCAGCACCGCCACCCTATCGAGGGAGTTGAACACTGAAGCTTTCTTT.

This sequence joins TRBV12-5 and TRBJ1-1; TRBD1 matches 7 bases. The germline V gene encodes CDR1 LGHNT and CDR2 FRNRAP. This CDR3 spans 12 amino acids. The DNA for the CDR3 is TGTGCCACAGGGGACCTGAACACTGAAGCTTTCTTT. Its protein product is CATGDLNTEAFF.

The table lists this clone with a count of one. V is TRBV25-1 and J is TRBJ2-5; 9 bases map to TRBD2. This CDR3 region has 14 residues. V dropped 5 bases and J dropped 11; count of bases not matched to a gene: 12. The germline V gene encodes CDR1 MGHDK and CDR2 SYGVNS. In DNA form, the CDR3 reads TGTGCCAGCAGTTACACTAGCGGGCCGGGAAAGCAGTACTTC. Translated, it gives CASSYTSGPGKQYF.

This clone was seen just once. The chain uses TRBV4-1 and TRBJ1-1; D may be TRBD1 (6 bases). Trimming pared 8 bases from V and 4 bases from J, leaving 17 bases between. The CDR3 is 14 residues long. Looked up from germline, CDR1 is MGHRA and CDR2 is YSYEKL. CDR3 loop: CASGRPGVRTEAFF. CDR3 nucleotide sequence: TGCGCCAGCGGGCGGCCAGGGGTTCGCACTGAAGCTTTCTTT.

The chain combines TRBV27 with TRBJ1-2; the D gene is possibly TRBD1 (6 bases). The CDR3 has 15 amino acids. V dropped 7 bases and J dropped 8 bases, with 23 bases sitting between them. The germline gives CDR1 MNHEY, CDR2 SMNVEV (reference sequence). Written as DNA, the CDR3 is TGTGCCAGCACTCGAATAGGGGGGGGGTGGGAAGGCTACACCTTC. Translated: CASTRIGGGWEGYTF.

J is TRBJ2-7 and V is TRBV19; 10 nucleotides line up with TRBD2. The junction had 2 bases not matched to a gene; V was cut back by 3 bases and J by 3 bases. The CDR3 runs 14 residues. CDR1 is LNHDA and CDR2 is SQIVND in the germline V gene (reference sequence). Written as DNA, the CDR3 is TGTGCCAGTAGTATCCTAGCGGGGGACTACGAGCAGTACTTC. It is translated as CASSILAGDYEQYF. The whole variable domain, remainder taken from reference TRBV19 and TRBJ2-7, is DGGITQSPKYLFRKEGQNVTLSCEQNLNHDAMYWYRQDPGQGLRLIYYSQIVNDFQKGDIAEGYSVSREKKESFPLTVTSAQKNPTAFYLCASSILAGDYEQYFGPGTRLTVT.

This chain uses TRBV7-6 with TRBJ2-2; 8 bases fit TRBD2. V shed 3 bases, J shed 6 bases, and the junction held 6 bases outside the gene matches. Looked up from germline, CDR1 is SGHVS and CDR2 is FNYEAQ. The CDR3 runs to 15 residues. The CDR3 reads CASSLGAAGAGELFF. The CDR3 DNA follows: TGTGCCAGCAGCTTGGGAGCAGCGGGGGCCGGGGAGCTGTTTTTT.

The gene calls are TRBV19 and TRBJ2-7; 7 bases align to TRBD2. CDR3 length: 16 residues. Trimming removed 5 bases from V and 0 bases from J; junction bases left unmatched: 10. Germline V CDR1 and CDR2: LNHDA, SQIVND (reference sequence). CDR3 in amino acids: CASSPSSGLRSYEQYF. In nucleotides, the CDR3 is TGTGCCAGTAGTCCATCTAGCGGTCTGCGCTCCTACGAGCAGTACTTC.

The rearrangement uses TRBV5-1 and TRBJ1-1; 10 nucleotides agree with TRBD1. CDR3 length: 13 residues. The germline V gene encodes CDR1 SGHRS and CDR2 YFSETQ. The J segment lost 5 bases and the V segment lost 3 bases, leaving 1 base of the junction unmatched. CDR3 coding DNA: TGCGCCAGCAGCTGGGACAGGGGTACTGAAGCTTTCTTT. Its translation is CASSWDRGTEAFF.